This TCR beta chain is from a study of cytomegalovirus exposure and HLA in healthy donors. This clone was seen a few times. Its specificity is unknown. Germline-derived CDR1 and CDR2 are MNHNS and SASEGT. The CDR3 runs 14 residues. The ends were cut back, 5 bases at V and 0 bases at J, with 9 bases in the middle. Study-wide points: CMV serostatus alone was available as immune exposure information.

It was with 60 Vbeta and 13 Jbeta primers that the PCR ran. Sequenced by immunoSEQ multiplex PCR; TCRdb stores in-frame clones only, minus some. Here the sample spans approximately 220,000 clones, 76% being singletons. This chain uses TRBV6-1 with TRBJ2-3; possibly TRBD1 for D (6 bases). This sequence originates from a man younger than 35 in good health and CMV-seronegative. Input material: PBMCs. CDR3 in amino acids: CASSPQGSTDTQYF. CDR3 in DNA: TGTGCCAGCAGTCCACAGGGAAGCACAGATACGCAGTATTTT.